Listed below are T cell receptor beta chains from one sample, sequenced in a study of blood T cell repertoires in COVID-19. Sequencing used immunoSEQ multiplex PCR; TCRdb keeps in-frame clones, though not all of them. The sample has 200,000 to 250,000 clones, 82% seen once. Source material: peripheral blood. Source of these receptors: a woman aged 18-35 years with acute or convalescent COVID-19. Both conserved end residues are part of each CDR3. D genes are given only for firm matches. The size entry is marked missing in some rows and otherwise reads once, few, many or a size class.

TRBD1	TRBV6-5	-	TRBJ1-1	CASSLGTGRRTEAFF	TGTGCCAGCAGTCTCGGGACAGGGAGAAGGACTGAAGCTTTCTTT
-	TRBV18	-	TRBJ1-6	CASSPPSGGGYNSPLHF	TGTGCCAGCTCACCACCTTCGGGGGGAGGTTATAATTCACCCCTCCACTTT
TRBD1	TRBV2	many	TRBJ2-1	CASSSGTESYNEQFF	TGTGCCAGCAGCTCCGGGACAGAGTCCTACAATGAGCAGTTCTTC
-	TRBV10-3	-	TRBJ2-1	CAISESRDSLAGSYNEQFF	TGTGCCATCAGTGAGTCGCGTGATAGCTTGGCCGGCTCCTACAATGAGCAGTTCTTC
-	TRBV28	-	TRBJ1-2	CASSGDRQLLNYGYTF	TGTGCCAGCAGTGGCGATCGACAGTTACTTAACTATGGCTACACCTTC
TRBD1	TRBV5-5	-	TRBJ1-2	CASSLEHGQGGGYTF	TGTGCCAGCAGCTTGGAGCACGGACAGGGAGGTGGCTACACCTTC
TRBD1	TRBV18	-	TRBJ1-2	CASSPAQGANYGYTF	TGTGCCAGCTCACCCGCACAGGGGGCCAACTATGGCTACACCTTC
-	TRBV7-9	few	TRBJ2-2	CASAVGDGELFF	TGTGCCAGCGCTGTCGGGGACGGGGAGCTGTTTTTT
TRBD2	TRBV19	-	TRBJ2-5	CASSILGGGAQETQYF	TGTGCCAGTAGTATTTTGGGGGGAGGGGCGCAAGAGACCCAGTACTTC
TRBD2	TRBV11-2	-	TRBJ2-7	CASSFNREASYEQYF	TGTGCCAGCAGCTTTAACCGGGAGGCTAGCTACGAGCAGTACTTC
TRBD1	TRBV9	-	TRBJ1-1	CASSETGVAEAFF	TGTGCCAGCAGCGAGACAGGGGTGGCTGAAGCTTTCTTT
-	TRBV9	-	TRBJ2-2	CASSGLTGELFF	TGTGCCAGCAGCGGGCTTACCGGGGAGCTGTTTTTT
-	TRBV5-6	few	TRBJ1-2	CASSLGGGRGYTF	TGTGCCAGCAGCTTGGGCGGAGGCCGGGGCTACACCTTC
-	TRBV16	-	TRBJ1-5	CASSQSGGGEQPQHF	TGTGCCAGCAGCCAATCGGGCGGGGGGGAACAGCCCCAGCATTTT
-	TRBV19	-	TRBJ1-6	CASSRVNSPLHF	TGTGCCAGTAGTCGCGTTAATTCACCCCTCCACTTT
TRBD1	TRBV18	-	TRBJ1-6	CASSTPGQRNSPLHF	TGTGCCAGCTCAACACCGGGACAGAGAAATTCACCCCTCCACTTT
TRBD1	TRBV7-8	-	TRBJ2-6	CASSLKGQEENGANVLTF	TGTGCCAGCAGCTTAAAGGGACAGGAAGAAAATGGGGCCAACGTCCTGACTTTC
TRBD2	TRBV7-7	-	TRBJ2-3	CASSLGTTSTDTQYF	TGTGCTAGCAGCTTGGGGACTACAAGCACAGATACGCAGTATTTT
TRBD2	TRBV12-3/TRBV12-4	-	TRBJ2-1	CASSLTSGWQFF	TGTGCCAGCAGTTTGACTAGCGGGTGGCAGTTCTTC
TRBD1	TRBV12-5	-	TRBJ1-6	CASGIGTGFNSPLHF	TGTGCTAGTGGTATAGGGACAGGGTTCAATTCACCCCTCCACTTT